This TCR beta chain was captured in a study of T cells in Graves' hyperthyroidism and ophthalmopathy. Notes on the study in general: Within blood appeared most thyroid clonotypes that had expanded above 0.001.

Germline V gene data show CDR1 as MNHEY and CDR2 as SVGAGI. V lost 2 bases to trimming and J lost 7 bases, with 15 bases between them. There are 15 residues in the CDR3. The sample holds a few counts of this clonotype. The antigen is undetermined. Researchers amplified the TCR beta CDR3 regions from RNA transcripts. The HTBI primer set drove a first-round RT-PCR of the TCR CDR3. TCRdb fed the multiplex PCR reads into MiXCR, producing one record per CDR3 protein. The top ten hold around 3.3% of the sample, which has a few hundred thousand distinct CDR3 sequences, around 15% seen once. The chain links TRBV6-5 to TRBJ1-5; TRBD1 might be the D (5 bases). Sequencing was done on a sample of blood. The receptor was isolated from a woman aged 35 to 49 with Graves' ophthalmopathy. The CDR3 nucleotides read TGTGCCAGCAGTTACAACAGGTGGGGAGGACAGCCCCAGCATTTT. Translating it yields CASSYNRWGGQPQHF.